Detailed here is one T cell receptor beta chain. This clonotype was seen only a few times. Its antigen remains undetermined. There are no base qualities to consult, and no much larger clone falls within one base. The CDR3 goes from the cysteine to the phenylalanine over 13 residues. Here the CDR3 DNA is all that survives: 39 bases in frame from base 1. A distance of 6 bases separates the germline ends of V and J, which lose 3 bases and 2 bases respectively. The library was obtained by 5' RACE. Sequencing was carried out with a NextSeq 500. To correct for sequencing error and PCR bias, the TCR library protocol tagged individual cDNA molecules with unique molecular identifiers. Sequencing covered both TCR alpha and beta chains, and within each sample the abundances of alpha and beta sequences were tightly co-correlated. The original methods were these. Decombinator V4 was used to annotate the V gene, J gene and CDR3 of the TCR sequences. Expanded TCRs were defined as changing significantly between any two time points under a Poisson model with p below 0.0001. Abundances of TCRs were expressed as counts per million after normalisation to the total number of TCRs sequenced in each sample. TRAV1-2 paired with TRAJ12, TRAJ20 or TRAJ33 defined MAIT TCRs, while TRAV10 paired with TRAJ18 defined iNKT TCRs. VDJdb, accessed on 1 November 2021, was searched for TCRs annotated for CMV, EBV and SARS-CoV-2, and TCRs annotated for more than one antigen were excluded. In-frame beta chains were kept once TCRdb had trimmed the public reads at Q25 with fastp and called clones with MiXCR. Each entry merges the rows of one CDR3 protein and shows their most common DNA and genes. The V and J calls and clone size come from TCRdb's table, not from the authors' own analysis. The sample table lists about 50,000 distinct CDR3 sequences, 5.5% to 8% of them with a count of one. Roughly 2.8% of the sample comes from the top ten.

This entry belongs to a study of early T cells in non-severe SARS-CoV-2 infection (dated by TCRdb to the early 2020s). A note on the overall study: Bulk RNA from unsorted whole blood was used for TCR sequencing, so alpha and beta chains could not be paired. Overall results and qualifications from the work: Matching against VDJdb was skewed toward anti-spike CD8 responses, likely underestimated virus-specific expansions, and missed private and CD4 specificities.

Set within a cohort of healthcare workers in London, UK, this nested case-control study involved weekly PCR testing of nasopharyngeal swabs along with blood sampling. Healthcare workers were recruited between 23 and 31 March 2020, during the week of the UK lockdown, and were followed weekly for up to roughly 15 weeks. Recombination connected TRBV12-3 or TRBV12-4 to TRBJ2-3, with the D gene not confidently named. This receptor was taken from an adult who was a healthcare worker with PCR-confirmed SARS-CoV-2 infection or an uninfected control (not recorded which). The sequenced sample was whole blood, obtained at baseline. The CDR3 here reads CASSFSFTDTQYF. The base sequence is TGTGCCAGCAGTTTCTCGTTCACAGATACGCAGTATTTT.